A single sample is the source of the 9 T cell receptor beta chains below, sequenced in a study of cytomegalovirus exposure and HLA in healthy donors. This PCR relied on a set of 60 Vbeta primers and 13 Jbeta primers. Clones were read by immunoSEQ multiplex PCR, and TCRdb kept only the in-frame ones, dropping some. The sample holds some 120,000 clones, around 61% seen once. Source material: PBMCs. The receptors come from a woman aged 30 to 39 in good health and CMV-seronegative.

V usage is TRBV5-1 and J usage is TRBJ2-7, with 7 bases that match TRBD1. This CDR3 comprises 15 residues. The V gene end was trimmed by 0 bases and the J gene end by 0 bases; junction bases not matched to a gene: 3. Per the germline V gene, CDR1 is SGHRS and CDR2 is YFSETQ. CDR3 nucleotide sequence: TGCGCCAGCAGCTTGGGTTCAGGGGGCTCCTACGAGCAGTACTTC. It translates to CASSLGSGGSYEQYF.

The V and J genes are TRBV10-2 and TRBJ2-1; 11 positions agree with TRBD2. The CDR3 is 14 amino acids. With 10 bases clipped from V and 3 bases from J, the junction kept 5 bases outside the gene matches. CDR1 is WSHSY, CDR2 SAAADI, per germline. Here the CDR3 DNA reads TGCGCCACTATGCTAGCGGGAGGCTACAATGAGCAGTTCTTC. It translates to CATMLAGGYNEQFF.

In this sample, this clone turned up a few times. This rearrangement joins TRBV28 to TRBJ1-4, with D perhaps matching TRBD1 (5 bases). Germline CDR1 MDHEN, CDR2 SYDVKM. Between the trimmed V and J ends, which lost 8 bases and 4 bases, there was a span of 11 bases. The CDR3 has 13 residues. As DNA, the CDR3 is TGTGCCAGCCCCTGGGGCGGTAATGAAAAACTGTTTTTT. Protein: CASPWGGNEKLFF.

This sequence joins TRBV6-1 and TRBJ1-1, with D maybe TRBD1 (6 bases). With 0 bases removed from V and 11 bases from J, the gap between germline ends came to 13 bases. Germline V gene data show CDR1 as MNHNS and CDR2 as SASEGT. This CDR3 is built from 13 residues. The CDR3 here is CASSEARGTKAFF. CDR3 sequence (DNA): TGTGCCAGCAGTGAAGCGCGAGGGACAAAGGCTTTCTTT.

CDR3 nucleotide sequence: TGTGCCAGCAGCCAAAGCAGGGGGGCCCAGTACTTC. Translation: CASSQSRGAQYF. The V gene is TRBV14, the J gene TRBJ2-5; D is possibly TRBD1 (7 bases). Trimming pared 2 bases from V and 9 bases from J, leaving 10 bases between. Germline assignment: CDR1 SGHDN and CDR2 FVKESK. The length of the CDR3 is 12 residues.

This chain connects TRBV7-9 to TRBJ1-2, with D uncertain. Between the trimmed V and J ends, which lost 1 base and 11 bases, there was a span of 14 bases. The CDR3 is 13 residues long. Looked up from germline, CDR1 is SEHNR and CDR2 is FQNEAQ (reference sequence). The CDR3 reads CASSLGVSGRYTF. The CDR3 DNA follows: TGTGCCAGCAGCTTAGGAGTTTCGGGGAGATACACCTTC.

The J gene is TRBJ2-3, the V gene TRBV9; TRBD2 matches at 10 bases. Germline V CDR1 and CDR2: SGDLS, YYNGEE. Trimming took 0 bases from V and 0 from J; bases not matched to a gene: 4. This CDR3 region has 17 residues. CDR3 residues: CASSVGPTSGSTDTQYF. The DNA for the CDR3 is TGTGCCAGCAGCGTAGGGCCGACTAGCGGGAGCACAGATACGCAGTATTTT.

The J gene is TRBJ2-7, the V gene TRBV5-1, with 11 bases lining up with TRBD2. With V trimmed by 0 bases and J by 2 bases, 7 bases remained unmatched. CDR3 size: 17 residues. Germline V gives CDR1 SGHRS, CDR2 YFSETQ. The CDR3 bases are TGCGCCAGCAGCTTGGCCTGGACTAGCGGGTTAACCTACGAGCAGTACTTC. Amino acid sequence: CASSLAWTSGLTYEQYF.

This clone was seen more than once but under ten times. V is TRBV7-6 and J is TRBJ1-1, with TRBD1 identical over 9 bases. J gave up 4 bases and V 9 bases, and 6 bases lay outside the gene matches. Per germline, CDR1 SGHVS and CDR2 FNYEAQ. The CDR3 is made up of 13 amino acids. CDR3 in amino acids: CASGTGLGTEAFF. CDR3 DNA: TGTGCCAGTGGGACAGGGCTAGGCACTGAAGCTTTCTTT.